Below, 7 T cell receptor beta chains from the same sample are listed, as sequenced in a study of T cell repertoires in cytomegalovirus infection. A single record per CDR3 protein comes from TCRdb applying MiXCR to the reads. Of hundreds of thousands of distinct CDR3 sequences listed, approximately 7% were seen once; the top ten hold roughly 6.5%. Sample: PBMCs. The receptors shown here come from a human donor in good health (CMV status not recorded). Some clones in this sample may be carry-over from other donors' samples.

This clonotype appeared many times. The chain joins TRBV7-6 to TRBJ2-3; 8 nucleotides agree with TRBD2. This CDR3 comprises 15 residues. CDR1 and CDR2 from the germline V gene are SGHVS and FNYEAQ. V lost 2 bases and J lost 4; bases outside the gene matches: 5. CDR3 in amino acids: CASSLLAGSPDTQYF. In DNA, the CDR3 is TGTGCCAGCAGCTTACTAGCGGGCTCCCCAGATACGCAGTATTTT.

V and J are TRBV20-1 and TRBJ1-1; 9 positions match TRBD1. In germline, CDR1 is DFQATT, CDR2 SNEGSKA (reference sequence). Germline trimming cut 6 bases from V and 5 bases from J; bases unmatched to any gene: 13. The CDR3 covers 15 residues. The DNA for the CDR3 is TGCAGTGCCAGTCCCGGGACAGGGTCAAGGACTGAAGCTTTCTTT. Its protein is CSASPGTGSRTEAFF.

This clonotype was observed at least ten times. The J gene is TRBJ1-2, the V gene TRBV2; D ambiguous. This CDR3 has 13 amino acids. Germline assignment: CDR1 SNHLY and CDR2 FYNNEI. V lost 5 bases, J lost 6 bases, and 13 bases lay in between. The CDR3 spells CASSPRPSDGYTF. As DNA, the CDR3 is TGTGCCAGCAGTCCTCGACCCTCGGATGGCTACACCTTC.

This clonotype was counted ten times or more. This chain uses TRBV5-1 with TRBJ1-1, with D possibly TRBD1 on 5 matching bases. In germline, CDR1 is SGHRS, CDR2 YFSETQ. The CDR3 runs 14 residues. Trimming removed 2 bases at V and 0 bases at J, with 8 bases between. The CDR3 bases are TGCGCCAGCAGCTTAGGGGCTGTGAACACTGAAGCTTTCTTT. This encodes CASSLGAVNTEAFF.

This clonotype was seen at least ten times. The CDR3 region has the DNA TGTGCCAGCGGAAGCACAGGGAACACTGAAGCTTTCTTT. Translated, it gives CASGSTGNTEAFF. The V gene is TRBV2, the J gene TRBJ1-1; tentative D call: TRBD1 (5 bases). Germline loops: CDR1 SNHLY, CDR2 FYNNEI. This CDR3 contains 13 residues. Deletions cut 8 bases from V and 1 base from J, with 11 bases between.

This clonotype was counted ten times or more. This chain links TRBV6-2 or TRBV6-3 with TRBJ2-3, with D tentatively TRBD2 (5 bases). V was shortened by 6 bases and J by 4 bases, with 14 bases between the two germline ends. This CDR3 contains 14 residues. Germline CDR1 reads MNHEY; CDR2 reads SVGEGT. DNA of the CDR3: TGTGCCAGCAGAAAGACTAACATGGCAGATACGCAGTATTTT. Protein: CASRKTNMADTQYF.

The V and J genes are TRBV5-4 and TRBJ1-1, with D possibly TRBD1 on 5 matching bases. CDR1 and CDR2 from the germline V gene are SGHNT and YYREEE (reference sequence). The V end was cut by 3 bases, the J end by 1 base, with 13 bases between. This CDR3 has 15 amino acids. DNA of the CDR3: TGTGCCAGCAGCTACGGACGGGGCCCGAACACTGAAGCTTTCTTT. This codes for CASSYGRGPNTEAFF.